A selection of T cell receptor beta chains follows, all from one sample in a study of T cell clonotyping in hematopoietic cell transplantation. Sequencing used immunoSEQ multiplex PCR; TCRdb keeps in-frame clones, though not all of them. The sample gives about 20,000 clones, roughly 82% of which show up once; 8.4% is in the top ten. Here the sequenced sample was peripheral blood mononuclear cells, taken before stem cell transplant. The receptors come from a man aged 50 to 59 with acute myeloid leukemia. Some clones in this sample may be carry-over from other donors' samples. Each CDR3 is given with its conserved first and last residue. D genes are given only for firm matches. For some rows the clone size is stated as once, few or many, or as a class when expanded; others skip it.

v_gene	abundance	j_gene	d_gene	CDR3aa	CDR3nt
TRBV5-5	few	TRBJ1-5	.	CASSSGRTDQPQHF	TGTGCCAGCAGTTCTGGACGGACGGATCAGCCCCAGCATTTT
TRBV7-9	.	TRBJ1-1	TRBD1	CASSPGQGNTEAFF	TGTGCCAGCAGCCCGGGACAGGGGAACACTGAAGCTTTCTTT
TRBV5-1	.	TRBJ2-1	TRBD1	CASRMTGIGSYNEQFF	TGCGCCAGCAGAATGACAGGGATAGGTTCCTACAATGAGCAGTTCTTC
TRBV5-1	.	TRBJ2-7	.	CASSLDRVSYEQYF	TGCGCCAGCAGCTTGGACAGGGTCTCCTACGAGCAGTACTTC
TRBV14	once	TRBJ1-1	.	CASSQDLSAPRSFF	TGTGCCAGCAGCCAAGATTTGTCGGCACCCCGTTCTTTCTTT
TRBV9	.	TRBJ2-1	TRBD1	CASSPGQLYNEQFF	TGTGCCAGCAGCCCGGGACAGTTATACAATGAGCAGTTCTTC
TRBV7-6	.	TRBJ2-2	.	CASSILSGELFF	TGTGCCAGCAGCATACTATCCGGGGAGCTGTTTTTT
TRBV7-9	.	TRBJ2-3	.	CASSSVSMDSTDTQYF	TGTGCCAGCAGCTCCGTATCTATGGACAGCACAGATACGCAGTATTTT
TRBV2	few	TRBJ2-3	.	CASSEQGLGTDTQYF	TGTGCCAGCAGTGAACAGGGATTAGGGACAGATACGCAGTATTTT
TRBV28	.	TRBJ1-3	.	CASIGQGNLDTIYF	TGTGCCAGCATTGGCCAGGGCAATTTGGACACCATATATTTT
TRBV7-8	.	TRBJ1-2	TRBD1	CASSSQGGAGYTF	TGTGCCAGCAGCTCTCAGGGGGGAGCCGGCTACACCTTC
TRBV2	.	TRBJ1-6	.	CASSWDRDSPLHF	TGTGCCAGCAGTTGGGACCGAGATTCACCCCTCCACTTT
TRBV7-2	.	TRBJ1-2	TRBD1	CASSAGQGYGYTF	TGTGCCAGCAGTGCCGGACAGGGTTATGGCTACACCTTC
TRBV6-5	.	TRBJ2-1	TRBD1	CASSQRQGQYNEQFF	TGTGCCAGCAGTCAACGACAGGGGCAGTACAATGAGCAGTTCTTC
TRBV25-1	.	TRBJ1-1	.	CASSQRGITNTEAFF	TGTGCCAGCAGTCAAAGAGGTATTACGAACACTGAAGCTTTCTTT
TRBV28	.	TRBJ2-6	.	CASSLSWGSGANVLTF	TGTGCCAGCAGTTTAAGTTGGGGCTCTGGGGCCAACGTCCTGACTTTC
TRBV15	few	TRBJ2-7	TRBD1	CATSDRTGPYEQYF	TGTGCCACCAGTGACCGGACAGGGCCCTACGAGCAGTACTTC
TRBV28	.	TRBJ1-2	.	CASSLPPGQGYGYTF	TGTGCCAGCAGTTTACCCCCCGGGCAGGGCTATGGCTACACCTTC
TRBV7-2	few	TRBJ1-2	TRBD1	CASSLGGTGGAVYGYTF	TGTGCCAGCAGCTTAGGGGGGACAGGGGGCGCCGTGTATGGCTACACCTTC
TRBV6-6	.	TRBJ1-1	.	CASSPPGAVNTEAFF	TGTGCCAGCAGCCCCCCAGGGGCCGTGAACACTGAAGCTTTCTTT
TRBV5-1	.	TRBJ2-1	TRBD2	CASSLASGGHNEQFF	TGCGCCAGCAGCTTGGCTAGCGGGGGGCACAATGAGCAGTTCTTC
TRBV28	.	TRBJ2-7	.	CASSLWSSEQYF	TGTGCCAGCAGTTTATGGAGTTCCGAGCAGTACTTC